What follows are 17 T cell receptor beta chains derived from one specimen sequenced in a study of Graves' ophthalmopathy and Graves' hyperthyroidism. Transcripts of RNA were the source for amplifying TCR beta CDR3 regions. An initial RT-PCR round employing HTBI primers preceded a second-round multiplex PCR. MiXCR, applied by TCRdb to the multiplex PCR reads, yields one record per CDR3 protein. The table includes about 1.2 million distinct CDR3 sequences, around a third detected once. Sequencing was performed on peripheral blood or thyroid tissue (not recorded which). These TCRs come from an adult man with Graves' hyperthyroidism.

The chain recombines TRBV7-2 with TRBJ2-7; no reliable D call. The V end lost 1 base, the J end lost 3 bases, and 10 bases lay between the germline ends. The V gene's germline CDR1 is SGHTA and CDR2 FQGNSA. The CDR3 covers 14 residues. The DNA of the CDR3 is TGTGCCAGCAGCTTAGTTCAGAAAGACTACGAGCAGTACTTC. Protein: CASSLVQKDYEQYF. The full variable domain, completed using reference TRBV7-2 and TRBJ2-7, is GAGVSQSPSNKVTEKGKDVELRCDPISGHTALYWYRQSLGQGLEFLIYFQGNSAPDKSGLPSDRFSAERTGGSVSTLTIQRTQQEDSAVYLCASSLVQKDYEQYFGPGTRLTVT.

This rearrangement joins TRBV4-3 to TRBJ1-2; D is possibly TRBD1 (6 bases). The V gene lost 1 base and the J gene lost 2 bases, with 11 bases spanning the gap. This CDR3 spans 15 amino acids. The germline V gene encodes CDR1 LGHNA and CDR2 YSLEER. The CDR3 protein is CASSQADRQNYGYTF. The CDR3 DNA is TGCGCCAGCAGCCAAGCTGACAGGCAGAACTATGGCTACACCTTC.

There are many counts of this clonotype. The chain recombines TRBV20-1 with TRBJ1-5; D might be TRBD1 (5 bases). This CDR3 comprises 14 residues. The V gene's germline CDR1 is DFQATT and CDR2 SNEGSKA (reference sequence). V shed 4 bases and J shed 6 bases, with 16 bases lying between them. The CDR3 reads CSATRDAPGQPQHF. DNA of the CDR3: TGCAGTGCTACCCGGGACGCACCAGGTCAGCCCCAGCATTTT.

Worth noting for this clonotype: This could be a read error, since a much larger clone is one nucleotide away. The chain employs TRBV11-2 and TRBJ2-7; 7 bases align to TRBD2. Germline CDR1 SGHAT, CDR2 FQNNGV. The CDR3 length is 13 residues. The junction had 8 bases not matched to a gene; V was cut back by 8 bases and J by 4 bases. The CDR3 spells CASGSGTTYEQYF. The CDR3, as DNA: TGTGCCAGCGGCTCTGGGACTACATACGAGCAGTACTTC.

This clonotype was seen a few times. CDR3 residues: CASSYEGSYGYTF. The CDR3 nucleotides read TGTGCCAGCAGTTACGAGGGCTCCTATGGCTACACCTTC. The chain employs TRBV6-5 and TRBJ1-2; unclear D gene. The CDR3 sequence is 13 residues long. Trimming pared 2 bases from V and 4 bases from J, leaving 8 bases between. From germline, CDR1 is MNHEY and CDR2 SVGAGI.

This clonotype has at least ten counts. V usage is TRBV12-3 or TRBV12-4 and J usage is TRBJ1-6; 7 nucleotides match TRBD1. The trim removed 6 bases at V and 9 bases at J, leaving 8 bases unmatched. The CDR3 spans 14 residues. CDR3 sequence reads: CASSMTGSGSPLHF. Written as DNA, the CDR3 is TGTGCCAGCAGCATGACAGGGAGCGGTTCACCCCTCCACTTT.

The CDR3 protein is CASSAPGSASGNTIYF. CDR3 nucleotide sequence: TGTGCCAGCAGCGCCCCGGGGTCCGCCTCTGGAAACACCATATATTTT. The chain has TRBV9 and TRBJ1-3; no definite D call. Germline V gene sequence: CDR1 SGDLS, CDR2 YYNGEE. This CDR3 is built from 16 residues. Trimming stripped 3 bases from V and 0 bases from J, with 13 bases between.

The chain links TRBV20-1 to TRBJ2-6; the D is unclear. The V gene lost 6 bases and the J gene lost 3 bases, with 6 bases spanning the gap. Germline V gene sequence: CDR1 DFQATT, CDR2 SNEGSKA (reference sequence). CDR3 length equals 12 residues. The CDR3 DNA follows: TGCAGTGCAGCCGGTGGGGCCAACGTCCTGACTTTC. This translates into CSAAGGANVLTF.

This clonotype was found a few times. The chain links TRBV28 to TRBJ1-1; D uncertain. Germline V CDR1 and CDR2: MDHEN, SYDVKM. The CDR3 is 13 residues long. Trimming removed 5 bases at V and 7 bases at J, with 14 bases between. The CDR3 reads CASSLTNWFEAFF. The CDR3 region has the DNA TGTGCCAGCAGTCTAACTAACTGGTTTGAAGCTTTCTTT.

The V gene is TRBV7-8, the J gene TRBJ1-5; the D is unclear. The CDR3 extends over 14 amino acids. Per germline, CDR1 SGHVS and CDR2 FQNEAQ. Trimming pared 1 base from V and 8 bases from J, leaving 12 bases between. DNA for the CDR3: TGTGCCAGCAGCTTAGGGGAAGGGCACGAGCCCCAGCATTTT. Translated: CASSLGEGHEPQHF.

As regards this clonotype: At one end the junction does not follow the germline gene, possibly because of a read error. V gene TRBV12-3 or TRBV12-4 combines with J gene TRBJ1-4; D is possibly TRBD1 (6 bases). The CDR3 has 13 residues. The CDR3 bases are TGTGCCAGCAGTTTTGATATAACCCTCCCAGGGGTTTTT. Translation: CASSFDITLPGVF.

The chain is built from TRBV2 and TRBJ2-2; tentative D call: TRBD1 (6 bases). The CDR3 has 13 residues. Germline lookup yields CDR1 SNHLY and CDR2 FYNNEI. Trimming stripped 8 bases from V and 7 bases from J, with 14 bases between. CDR3: CASSPQGNGELFF. The CDR3 DNA is TGTGCCAGCTCACCACAGGGTAACGGGGAGCTGTTTTTT.

This clonotype was counted many times. The chain links TRBV7-9 to TRBJ2-7; 7 nucleotides agree with TRBD1. The CDR3 spans 14 residues. Germline trimming cut 3 bases from V and 2 bases from J; bases unmatched to any gene: 4. CDR1 is SEHNR, CDR2 FQNEAQ, per germline (reference sequence). CDR3 sequence: CASSLSGTAYEQYF. In DNA form, the CDR3 reads TGTGCCAGCAGCTTGTCCGGGACAGCCTACGAGCAGTACTTC.

The rearrangement joins TRBV2 to TRBJ2-3; D is undetermined. Germline CDR1 is SNHLY and CDR2 is FYNNEI. The CDR3 runs 18 residues. Trimming cost V 6 bases and J 4 bases, with 26 bases left between them. In nucleotides, the CDR3 is TGTGCCAGCAGCTTAGTGCGGCTAGGCAACGGGTTGTCAGATACGCAGTATTTT. The encoded protein is CASSLVRLGNGLSDTQYF.

This clonotype was detected a few times. This chain connects TRBV29-1 to TRBJ1-2; TRBD1 agrees at 8 bases. Per germline, CDR1 SQVTM and CDR2 ANQGSEA. This CDR3 is built from 12 residues. The CDR3 sequence: CSLSTGAPGYTF. The DNA for the CDR3 is TGCAGTCTGTCGACAGGGGCCCCTGGCTACACCTTC.

This clonotype occurred many times. The genes are TRBV29-1 and TRBJ2-2; no clear D gene. CDR1 is SQVTM, CDR2 ANQGSEA, per germline. This CDR3 is built from 13 residues. Trimming stripped 2 bases from V and 4 bases from J, with 8 bases between. CDR3 loop: CSVESARTGELFF. The CDR3 coding sequence is TGCAGCGTTGAAAGTGCTCGCACCGGGGAGCTGTTTTTT.

The chain employs TRBV25-1 and TRBJ2-7; TRBD2 is a possible D gene (6 bases). Trimming stripped 11 bases from V and 6 bases from J, with 26 bases between. The CDR3 has 15 residues. The germline V gene encodes CDR1 MGHDK and CDR2 SYGVNS. This CDR3 reads CAWSVGWVGGAEQYF. In DNA form, the CDR3 reads TGTGCCTGGAGTGTTGGTTGGGTAGGAGGGGCCGAGCAGTACTTC.